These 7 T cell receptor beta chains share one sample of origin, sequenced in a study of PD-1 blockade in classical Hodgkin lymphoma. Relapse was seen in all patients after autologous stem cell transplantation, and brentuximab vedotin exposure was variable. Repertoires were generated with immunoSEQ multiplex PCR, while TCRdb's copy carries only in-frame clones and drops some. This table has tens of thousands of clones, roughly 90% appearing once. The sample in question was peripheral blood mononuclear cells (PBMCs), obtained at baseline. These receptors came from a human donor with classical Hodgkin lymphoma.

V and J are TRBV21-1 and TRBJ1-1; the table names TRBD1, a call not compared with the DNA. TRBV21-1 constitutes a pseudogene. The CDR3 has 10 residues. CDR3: CASSKTGAFF. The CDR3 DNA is TGTGCCAGCAGCAAAACAGGAGCTTTCTTT.

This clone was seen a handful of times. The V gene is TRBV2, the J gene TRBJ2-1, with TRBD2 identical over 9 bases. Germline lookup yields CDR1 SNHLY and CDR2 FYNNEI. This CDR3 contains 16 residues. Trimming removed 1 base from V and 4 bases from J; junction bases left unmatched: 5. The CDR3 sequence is CASSEGGLAGYNEQFF. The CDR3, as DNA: TGTGCCAGCAGTGAAGGAGGGCTAGCGGGATACAATGAGCAGTTCTTC.

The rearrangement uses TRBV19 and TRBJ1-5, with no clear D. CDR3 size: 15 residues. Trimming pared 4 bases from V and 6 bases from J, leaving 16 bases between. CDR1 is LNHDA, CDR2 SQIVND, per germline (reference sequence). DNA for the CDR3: TGTGCCAGTAGTACCCCAACCGGGGAGGGTCAGCCCCAGCATTTT. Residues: CASSTPTGEGQPQHF. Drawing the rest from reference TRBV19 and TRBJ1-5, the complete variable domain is DGGITQSPKYLFRKEGQNVTLSCEQNLNHDAMYWYRQDPGQGLRLIYYSQIVNDFQKGDIAEGYSVSREKKESFPLTVTSAQKNPTAFYLCASSTPTGEGQPQHFGDGTRLSIL.

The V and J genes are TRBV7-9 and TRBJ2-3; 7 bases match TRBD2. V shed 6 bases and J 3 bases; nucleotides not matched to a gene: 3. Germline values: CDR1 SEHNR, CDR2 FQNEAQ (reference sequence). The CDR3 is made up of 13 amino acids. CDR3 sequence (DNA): TGTGCCAGCAGGTGGGGGGGGACAGATACGCAGTATTTT. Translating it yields CASRWGGTDTQYF.

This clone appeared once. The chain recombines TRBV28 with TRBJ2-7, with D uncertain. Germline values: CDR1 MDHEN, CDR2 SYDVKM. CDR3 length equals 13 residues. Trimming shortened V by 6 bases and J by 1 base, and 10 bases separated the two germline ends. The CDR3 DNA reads TGTGCCAGCAGAAACTGGGGTTCCTACGAGCAGTACTTC. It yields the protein CASRNWGSYEQYF.

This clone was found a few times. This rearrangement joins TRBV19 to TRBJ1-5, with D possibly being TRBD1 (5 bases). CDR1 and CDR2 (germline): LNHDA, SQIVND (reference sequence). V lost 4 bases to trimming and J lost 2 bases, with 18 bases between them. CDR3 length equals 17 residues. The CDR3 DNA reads TGTGCCAGTAGTAAGGGGTATTGGTCATCTGGCAATCAGCCCCAGCATTTT. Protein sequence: CASSKGYWSSGNQPQHF. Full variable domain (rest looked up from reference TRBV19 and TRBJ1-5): DGGITQSPKYLFRKEGQNVTLSCEQNLNHDAMYWYRQDPGQGLRLIYYSQIVNDFQKGDIAEGYSVSREKKESFPLTVTSAQKNPTAFYLCASSKGYWSSGNQPQHFGDGTRLSIL.

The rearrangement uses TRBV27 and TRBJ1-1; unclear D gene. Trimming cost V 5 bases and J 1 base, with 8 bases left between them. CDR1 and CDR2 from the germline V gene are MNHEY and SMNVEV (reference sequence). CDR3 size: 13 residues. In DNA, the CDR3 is TGTGCCAGCAGTCCCTGGGGGAACACTGAAGCTTTCTTT. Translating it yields CASSPWGNTEAFF.